Sequencing of this TCR beta chain was carried out in a study of early T cells in non-severe SARS-CoV-2 infection. Study details: Whole-blood bulk RNA, unsorted, was sequenced, and chains were unpaired.

Attached unique molecular identifiers marked individual cDNA molecules. TCRdb re-called the 5' RACE reads through MiXCR, storing one row per CDR3 protein. The data hold about 130,000 distinct CDR3 sequences, with more than 13% observed a single time. The CDR3 runs 13 residues. From germline, CDR1 is SQVTM and CDR2 ANQGSEA. With 7 bases clipped from V and 3 bases from J, the junction kept 5 bases outside the gene matches. In this sample, this clonotype turned up many times. This receptor was obtained from an adult who was a healthcare worker with PCR-confirmed SARS-CoV-2 infection or an uninfected control (not recorded which). Sequencing input: whole blood. The chain carries TRBV29-1 and TRBJ2-7, with TRBD2 matching 11 bases. The CDR3 DNA is TGCAGCGCAAAGGGACTAGCGGTCTACGAGCAGTACTTC. It translates to CSAKGLAVYEQYF.